These 29 T cell receptor beta chains originate from one sample sequenced in a study of blood T cell repertoires in COVID-19. TCRdb's copy holds only in-frame clones and misses some; the assay was immunoSEQ multiplex PCR. The sample shows approximately 160,000 clones, about 88% of them seen only once. Sequenced: peripheral blood. The receptors here all came from a man aged 55 to 70 with COVID-19, enrolled during active disease.

In this sample, this clone turned up once. The genes are TRBV19 and TRBJ1-2; tentative D call: TRBD1 (5 bases). The V end was cut by 10 bases, the J end by 6 bases, with 15 bases between. CDR3 size: 12 residues. Germline V gene data show CDR1 as LNHDA and CDR2 as SQIVND (reference sequence). The CDR3 protein is CATHGRVNGYTF. The CDR3 coding sequence is TGTGCCACTCACGGCAGGGTGAATGGCTACACCTTC.

The chain is built from TRBV2 and TRBJ1-1, with TRBD1 as a possible D gene (6 bases). This CDR3 contains 14 residues. From germline, CDR1 is SNHLY and CDR2 FYNNEI. Trimming took off 7 bases at V and 1 base at J, with 13 bases between the two ends. CDR3 sequence: CASIWGLGNTEAFF. DNA for the CDR3: TGTGCCAGCATTTGGGGGCTGGGGAACACTGAAGCTTTCTTT.

In its sample, this clone was seen a few times. The chain carries TRBV7-9 and TRBJ2-7; a possible D gene is TRBD2 (6 bases). With 2 bases removed from V and 6 bases from J, the gap between germline ends came to 11 bases. Germline CDR1 is SEHNR and CDR2 is FQNEAQ (reference sequence). This CDR3 contains 13 residues. The chain's CDR3 is CASSLWVEGEQYF. CDR3 DNA sequence: TGTGCCAGCAGCTTATGGGTGGAGGGCGAGCAGTACTTC.

The gene calls are TRBV6-2 or TRBV6-3 and TRBJ1-2; TRBD1 is a possible D gene (6 bases). The V gene lost 5 bases and the J gene lost 4 bases, with 14 bases spanning the gap. CDR3 length: 14 residues. Germline V CDR1 and CDR2: MNHEY, SVGEGT. CDR3 nucleotide sequence: TGTGCCAGCAGTGATCAACAGGGTTCCTATGGCTACACCTTC. This encodes CASSDQQGSYGYTF.

This clone was seen a single time. V gene TRBV7-2 combines with J gene TRBJ2-3; 7 bases map to TRBD1. Trimming removed 3 bases from V and 0 bases from J; junction bases left unmatched: 9. CDR1 and CDR2 (germline): SGHTA, FQGNSA. CDR3 length equals 17 residues. Here the CDR3 reads CASSLDFTGASTDTQYF. CDR3 nucleotide sequence: TGTGCCAGCAGCTTGGATTTCACAGGGGCAAGCACAGATACGCAGTATTTT.

The chain combines TRBV6-2 or TRBV6-3 with TRBJ1-6; TRBD1 agrees at 9 bases. V shed 4 bases, J shed 7 bases, and the junction held 8 bases outside the gene matches. The germline V gene has CDR1 MNHEY and CDR2 SVGEGT. The CDR3 extends over 16 amino acids. The CDR3: CASSSGTGNRNSPLHF. Here the CDR3 DNA reads TGTGCCAGCAGTTCCGGGACAGGGAACCGAAATTCACCCCTCCACTTT.

The chain employs TRBV25-1 and TRBJ2-3; TRBD1 might be the D (5 bases). The CDR3 loop spans 12 amino acids. Trimming removed 6 bases at V and 3 bases at J, with 7 bases between. Germline V gene lookup returns CDR1 MGHDK and CDR2 SYGVNS. The CDR3, as DNA: TGTGCCAGCAGCCCAGGGACAGATACGCAGTATTTT. Amino acid sequence: CASSPGTDTQYF.

J is TRBJ2-2 and V is TRBV6-5; D ambiguous. The CDR3 runs 13 residues. Germline V gene data show CDR1 as MNHEY and CDR2 as SVGAGI. Trimming removed 6 bases at V and 4 bases at J, with 9 bases between. CDR3 coding DNA: TGTGCCAGCAGAAGCCGCGGCACCGGGGAGCTGTTTTTT. Its protein product is CASRSRGTGELFF.

The chain combines TRBV6-2 or TRBV6-3 with TRBJ1-1; possible D gene TRBD1, 5 bases. V was cut by 2 bases and J by 4 bases, with 11 bases left in between. CDR3 length: 14 residues. CDR1 is MNHEY, CDR2 SVGEGT, per germline. CDR3 DNA: TGTGCCAGCAGTTACAACGGCAGGGTCACTGAAGCTTTCTTT. Its translation: CASSYNGRVTEAFF.

The chain combines TRBV2 with TRBJ2-7, with TRBD2 matching 7 bases. After removal of 4 bases from V and 0 bases from J, the junction contained 6 bases not matched to a gene. The CDR3 loop spans 15 amino acids. Germline V gives CDR1 SNHLY, CDR2 FYNNEI. The chain's CDR3 is CASSVGTTSSYEQYF. The CDR3 region has the DNA TGTGCCAGCAGTGTTGGGACTACCAGCTCCTACGAGCAGTACTTC.

The chain carries TRBV19 and TRBJ1-1; D not certain. Trimming shortened V by 7 bases and J by 1 base, and 13 bases separated the two germline ends. Germline CDR1 and CDR2: LNHDA and SQIVND (reference sequence). The CDR3 runs to 14 residues. This chain's CDR3 is CASIKGRENTEAFF. The CDR3 bases are TGTGCCAGTATAAAAGGGAGAGAGAACACTGAAGCTTTCTTT.

The chain joins TRBV7-2 to TRBJ2-1, with unresolved D. Between the trimmed V and J ends, which lost 0 bases and 0 bases, there was a span of 9 bases. Germline V CDR1 and CDR2: SGHTA, FQGNSA. The CDR3 loop spans 16 amino acids. CDR3 residues: CASSLASASSYNEQFF. The CDR3, as DNA: TGTGCCAGCAGCTTAGCAAGCGCGAGCTCCTACAATGAGCAGTTCTTC.

The rearrangement joins TRBV6-1 to TRBJ1-4; tentatively, D is TRBD1 (5 bases). The CDR3 consists of 15 residues. The germline V gene has CDR1 MNHNS and CDR2 SASEGT. Trimming took 3 bases from V and 6 from J, leaving 14 bases between them. CDR3 sequence: CASSDGGGFDEKLFF. The CDR3 bases are TGTGCCAGCAGTGATGGCGGGGGTTTCGATGAAAAACTGTTTTTT.

This clone was detected only once. CDR3 nucleotides: TGTGCCAGCAGCTTACAGCGAACAGGGTACACCTCCTATAATTCACCCCTCCACTTT. Residues: CASSLQRTGYTSYNSPLHF. J is TRBJ1-6 and V is TRBV7-8, with a weak D call TRBD1 (6 bases). With 2 bases removed from V and 0 bases from J, the gap between germline ends came to 17 bases. The germline V gene encodes CDR1 SGHVS and CDR2 FQNEAQ. The CDR3 spans 19 residues.

This clone appeared a single time. The CDR3 is CASSLGGVGTDTQYF. CDR3 bases: TGCGCCAGCAGCTTGGGCGGGGTTGGCACAGATACGCAGTATTTT. V and J are TRBV5-1 and TRBJ2-3; D may be TRBD2 (6 bases). V dropped 0 bases and J dropped 1 base, with 9 bases sitting between them. Germline V lookup: CDR1 SGHRS, CDR2 YFSETQ. The CDR3 extends over 15 amino acids. The full variable domain, with the rest looked up from reference TRBV5-1 and TRBJ2-3, is KAGVTQTPRYLIKTRGQQVTLSCSPISGHRSVSWYQQTPGQGLQFLFEYFSETQRNKGNFPGRFSGRQFSNSRSEMNVSTLELGDSALYLCASSLGGVGTDTQYFGPGTRLTVL.

J is TRBJ2-7 and V is TRBV27; TRBD1 aligns across 11 bases. Per the germline V gene, CDR1 is MNHEY and CDR2 is SMNVEV (reference sequence). The trim removed 5 bases at V and 4 bases at J, leaving 4 bases unmatched. The CDR3 runs to 14 residues. The CDR3 protein is CASSPGQGGYEQYF. The CDR3 DNA sequence: TGTGCCAGCAGTCCGGGACAGGGGGGGTACGAGCAGTACTTC.

This sequence joins TRBV7-8 and TRBJ2-1; 11 bases agree with TRBD2. The CDR3 is made up of 15 amino acids. V was pared by 2 bases and J by 9 bases, with 6 bases of the junction left unmatched. Germline CDR1 is SGHVS and CDR2 is FQNEAQ. The CDR3 loop reads CASSLIAGGYGEQFF. The DNA of the CDR3 is TGTGCCAGCAGCTTAATAGCGGGGGGGTATGGTGAGCAGTTCTTC.

This chain links TRBV5-1 with TRBJ1-6; possibly TRBD1 for D (6 bases). The CDR3 has 16 residues. Germline CDR1 and CDR2: SGHRS and YFSETQ. Deletions cut 0 bases from V and 10 bases from J, with 17 bases between. The CDR3 DNA is TGCGCCAGCAGCTTGGTGGGGCAGGGGCTCAACTCACCCCTCCACTTT. Protein: CASSLVGQGLNSPLHF.

The rearrangement joins TRBV9 to TRBJ1-3, with 9 bases fitting TRBD1. Germline V gives CDR1 SGDLS, CDR2 YYNGEE. With V trimmed by 3 bases and J by 1 base, 17 bases remained unmatched. CDR3 length equals 20 residues. CDR3 coding DNA: TGTGCCAGCAGCGATCCGTCTTACGCGGGACAGGGAGTATCTGGAAACACCATATATTTT. It codes for CASSDPSYAGQGVSGNTIYF.

The chain couples TRBV7-2 to TRBJ1-4; 7 nucleotides line up with TRBD1. CDR1 and CDR2 (germline): SGHTA, FQGNSA. CDR3 size: 15 residues. With V trimmed by 4 bases and J by 4 bases, 6 bases remained unmatched. CDR3 loop: CASSSQGGYNEKLFF. The CDR3 DNA follows: TGTGCCAGCAGCTCCCAGGGGGGATATAATGAAAAACTGTTTTTT.

The chain has TRBV19 and TRBJ1-1; TRBD1 matches at 8 bases. Germline V gene sequence: CDR1 LNHDA, CDR2 SQIVND (reference sequence). The CDR3 contains 14 residues. The V segment lost 6 bases and the J segment 3 bases; nucleotides outside the gene matches: 6. The CDR3 loop reads CASSRPDRDTEAFF. The CDR3, as DNA: TGTGCCAGTAGCCGGCCGGACAGGGACACTGAAGCTTTCTTT. Complete variable domain (other parts from reference TRBV19 and TRBJ1-1): DGGITQSPKYLFRKEGQNVTLSCEQNLNHDAMYWYRQDPGQGLRLIYYSQIVNDFQKGDIAEGYSVSREKKESFPLTVTSAQKNPTAFYLCASSRPDRDTEAFFGQGTRLTVV.

The chain links TRBV12-3 or TRBV12-4 to TRBJ1-1; D gene ambiguous. The CDR3 runs 12 residues. The germline V and J ends were trimmed by 6 bases and 0 bases, with 5 bases remaining between them. Here the CDR3 reads CASRQLNTEAFF. The DNA of the CDR3 is TGTGCCAGCAGACAACTGAACACTGAAGCTTTCTTT.

The rearrangement joins TRBV6-5 to TRBJ2-5, with TRBD1 identical over 9 bases. Losses at the gene ends were 6 bases for V and 1 base for J; bases not matched to a gene: 6. The CDR3 spans 15 residues. Germline values: CDR1 MNHEY, CDR2 SVGAGI. Written as DNA, the CDR3 is TGTGCCAGCAGGCGGACAGGGGATGTCCAAGAGACCCAGTACTTC. The encoded protein is CASRRTGDVQETQYF.

The gene calls are TRBV18 and TRBJ1-1; D remains ambiguous. The CDR3 covers 15 residues. Germline V gene sequence: CDR1 KGHSH, CDR2 LQKENI. V lost 3 bases and J 2 bases, leaving 13 bases between the germline ends. The CDR3 here is CASSPPERYNTEAFF. The DNA for the CDR3 is TGTGCCAGCTCACCCCCCGAGAGATACAACACTGAAGCTTTCTTT.

The chain has TRBV28 and TRBJ2-7, with D perhaps matching TRBD1 (6 bases). Trimming cost V 10 bases and J 2 bases, with 18 bases left between them. The germline CDR1 and CDR2 sequences are MDHEN and SYDVKM. The CDR3 extends over 14 amino acids. This CDR3 is CATLDRQRTYEQYF. Here the CDR3 DNA reads TGTGCCACCCTAGACAGGCAGCGCACCTACGAGCAGTACTTC.

V is TRBV19 and J is TRBJ2-1; D is possibly TRBD2 (6 bases). V dropped 5 bases and J dropped 3 bases, with 14 bases sitting between them. CDR1 is LNHDA and CDR2 is SQIVND in the germline V gene (reference sequence). The CDR3 totals 15 residues. The CDR3: CASSFGGGLYNEQFF. The CDR3 coding sequence is TGTGCCAGTAGTTTCGGGGGAGGCCTCTACAATGAGCAGTTCTTC. The variable domain in full, completed from reference TRBV19 and TRBJ2-1, reads DGGITQSPKYLFRKEGQNVTLSCEQNLNHDAMYWYRQDPGQGLRLIYYSQIVNDFQKGDIAEGYSVSREKKESFPLTVTSAQKNPTAFYLCASSFGGGLYNEQFFGPGTRLTVL.

With respect to this clone: Other DNA sequences in this sample translate to the same CDR3. The CDR3 nucleotides are TGTGCCAGCAGTTTCGGCGGGGATTATGGCTACACCTTC. It codes for CASSFGGDYGYTF. The V call is TRBV28, the J call TRBJ1-2; D gene unclear. The V end was cut by 3 bases, the J end by 5 bases, with 10 bases between. CDR1 is MDHEN and CDR2 is SYDVKM in the germline V gene. The CDR3 spans 13 residues.

This clone was counted a single time. The chain is built from TRBV6-5 and TRBJ2-5; tentative D call: TRBD1 (5 bases). V lost 6 bases and J 7 bases, leaving 9 bases between the germline ends. Germline CDR1 reads MNHEY; CDR2 reads SVGAGI. This CDR3 region has 11 residues. The CDR3 loop reads CASSAGWTQYF. The CDR3, as DNA: TGTGCCAGCAGCGCAGGGTGGACCCAGTACTTC.

This clone has only one observation. In DNA form, the CDR3 reads TGTGCCAGCAGCTGGACAGGGGGCGGTAGCAATCAGCCCCAGCATTTT. Amino acid sequence: CASSWTGGGSNQPQHF. The chain is built from TRBV5-6 and TRBJ1-5, with 11 positions matching TRBD1. Germline trimming cut 3 bases from V and 0 bases from J; bases unmatched to any gene: 2. This CDR3 comprises 16 residues. CDR1 SGHDT and CDR2 YYEEEE come from the germline V gene.